A single sample gave rise to the 21 T cell receptor beta chains below, sequenced in a study of cytomegalovirus exposure and HLA in healthy donors. Amplification used 60 Vbeta primers and 13 Jbeta primers. The data were produced by immunoSEQ multiplex PCR, yet TCRdb's version contains in-frame clones alone and is incomplete. The table has more than 90,000 clones, approximately 76% seen once. The specimen was PBMCs. These receptors were collected from a middle-aged man in good health and CMV-seropositive.

The chain carries TRBV6-1 and TRBJ2-4, with TRBD1 as a possible D gene (5 bases). CDR3 size: 14 residues. CDR1 and CDR2 (germline): MNHNS, SASEGT. Trimming took off 5 bases at V and 4 bases at J, with 12 bases between the two ends. As DNA, the CDR3 is TGTGCCAGCAGTCACTCAGGGAAAAAAAACATTCAGTACTTC. As protein: CASSHSGKKNIQYF.

The chain is built from TRBV19 and TRBJ2-2; weak D call: TRBD1 (5 bases). Trimming shortened V by 6 bases and J by 0 bases, and 14 bases separated the two germline ends. Germline loops: CDR1 LNHDA, CDR2 SQIVND (reference sequence). The CDR3 consists of 16 residues. CDR3 sequence reads: CASSADKYSNTGELFF. Written as DNA, the CDR3 is TGTGCCAGTAGCGCGGACAAATATTCGAACACCGGGGAGCTGTTTTTT. Filled out from reference TRBV19 and TRBJ2-2, the complete variable domain reads DGGITQSPKYLFRKEGQNVTLSCEQNLNHDAMYWYRQDPGQGLRLIYYSQIVNDFQKGDIAEGYSVSREKKESFPLTVTSAQKNPTAFYLCASSADKYSNTGELFFGEGSRLTVL.

The J gene is TRBJ2-5, the V gene TRBV18; 9 nucleotides align to TRBD2. With V trimmed by 3 bases and J by 3 bases, 8 bases remained unmatched. Germline V gene data show CDR1 as KGHSH and CDR2 as LQKENI. CDR3 length: 16 amino acids. For the CDR3, the DNA is TGTGCCAGCTCACCCAGACTAGCGGATGATAAAGAGACCCAGTACTTC. Translating it yields CASSPRLADDKETQYF.

Concerning this clone: The germline gene is not matched at one end of the junction; a read error may be the cause. The genes are TRBV10-2 and TRBJ2-7; no clear D. The CDR3 is 13 residues long. Per germline, CDR1 WSHSY and CDR2 SAAADI. The CDR3 loop is CASLSPTSCEQYF. The CDR3 coding sequence is TGCGCCAGCTTGTCGCCTACCTCCTGCGAGCAGTACTTC.

The V gene is TRBV13, the J gene TRBJ2-7; D gene uncertain. From germline, CDR1 is PRHDT and CDR2 FYEKMQ (reference sequence). The CDR3 length is 14 residues. V lost 1 base, J lost 0 bases, and 7 bases lay in between. CDR3 DNA: TGTGCCAGCAGCTTAGCAGGCATCTCCTACGAGCAGTACTTC. Translating gives CASSLAGISYEQYF. Together with reference TRBV13 and TRBJ2-7, the CDR3 gives the full variable domain: AAGVIQSPRHLIKEKRETATLKCYPIPRHDTVYWYQQGPGQDPQFLISFYEKMQSDKGSIPDRFSAQQFSDYHSELNMSSLELGDSALYFCASSLAGISYEQYFGPGTRLTVT.

This sequence joins TRBV19 and TRBJ1-4, with D tentatively TRBD1 (5 bases). The length of the CDR3 is 15 residues. V shed 1 base and J shed 4 bases, with 10 bases lying between them. Germline CDR1 LNHDA, CDR2 SQIVND (reference sequence). CDR3 amino acids: CASSIAWGSNEKLFF. CDR3 DNA: TGTGCCAGTAGTATAGCTTGGGGCAGTAATGAAAAACTGTTTTTT.

The rearrangement joins TRBV6-6 to TRBJ2-1, with D perhaps TRBD2 (6 bases). The germline CDR1 and CDR2 sequences are MNHNY and SVGAGI (reference sequence). The CDR3 length is 16 residues. With 2 bases removed from V and 0 bases from J, the gap between germline ends came to 11 bases. CDR3 in DNA: TGTGCCAGCAGTTACCTCCCCGGGAGCTCCTACAATGAGCAGTTCTTC. It codes for CASSYLPGSSYNEQFF.

CDR3 sequence (DNA): TGTGCCAGCATCGAGGCACAGGGGAATTATCAGCCCCAGCATTTT. This encodes CASIEAQGNYQPQHF. The chain has TRBV6-1 and TRBJ1-5; 7 nucleotides agree with TRBD1. Trimming removed 7 bases from V and 5 bases from J; junction bases left unmatched: 11. Germline CDR1 is MNHNS and CDR2 is SASEGT. The CDR3 consists of 15 residues.

The chain uses TRBV29-1 and TRBJ1-4; 11 positions agree with TRBD1. Unmatched junction bases numbered 5, after V lost 6 bases and J lost 11 bases. The length of the CDR3 is 12 residues. Looked up from germline, CDR1 is SQVTM and CDR2 is ANQGSEA. CDR3 in amino acids: CSVDRGQGKLFF. In DNA, the CDR3 is TGCAGCGTGGACAGGGGGCAAGGGAAACTGTTTTTT.

The chain has TRBV4-1 and TRBJ2-2; 9 positions match TRBD2. From germline, CDR1 is MGHRA and CDR2 YSYEKL. The V and J ends lost 4 bases and 6 bases, in that order; junction bases with no gene match: 15. The CDR3 is made up of 18 amino acids. Written as DNA, the CDR3 is TGCGCCAGCAGCCCGAGGGGGCGGGGGGGCGATTTACCCGGGGAGCTGTTTTTT. Translation gives CASSPRGRGGDLPGELFF.

This clone is large. The chain combines TRBV18 with TRBJ2-1, with D possibly matching TRBD2 (5 bases). The germline V gene has CDR1 KGHSH and CDR2 LQKENI. Trimming stripped 1 base from V and 0 bases from J, with 13 bases between. The CDR3 contains 17 residues. For the CDR3, the DNA is TGTGCCAGCTCACCACTTGACTACCTGGGCTCCTACAATGAGCAGTTCTTC. Its protein product is CASSPLDYLGSYNEQFF. The variable domain in full, with the rest retrieved from reference TRBV18 and TRBJ2-1, is NAGVMQNPRHLVRRRGQEARLRCSPMKGHSHVYWYRQLPEEGLKFMVYLQKENIIDESGMPKERFSAEFPKEGPSILRIQQVVRGDSAAYFCASSPLDYLGSYNEQFFGPGTRLTVL.

A single count supports this clone. The genes are TRBV18 and TRBJ1-2; 10 bases map to TRBD1. Germline V gives CDR1 KGHSH, CDR2 LQKENI. The CDR3 consists of 15 residues. V shed 3 bases and J 6 bases; nucleotides not matched to a gene: 7. The CDR3 DNA follows: TGTGCCAGCTCACCGAGACAGGGGGCAATCAATGGCTACACCTTC. It encodes CASSPRQGAINGYTF.

The V call is TRBV29-1, the J call TRBJ2-5; TRBD2 matches 10 bases. There are 16 residues in the CDR3. Trimming at V came to 1 base and at J to 5 bases, leaving 10 bases not matched to a gene. Germline CDR1 is SQVTM and CDR2 is ANQGSEA. The CDR3 region has the DNA TGCAGCGTTGAAGGGCGGGTAGCGGGAGGAGGGGAGACCCAGTACTTC. Translating it yields CSVEGRVAGGGETQYF.

V usage is TRBV11-2 and J usage is TRBJ1-1; TRBD1 agrees at 9 bases. Trimming cost V 5 bases and J 7 bases; bases outside gene matches: 11. This CDR3 region has 15 residues. Germline-derived CDR1 and CDR2 are SGHAT and FQNNGV. DNA of the CDR3: TGTGCCAGCAGCCCCCCCGGACAGGGGCGTCATGAAGCTTTCTTT. Its translation is CASSPPGQGRHEAFF.

The chain employs TRBV10-3 and TRBJ2-2; TRBD1 is a possible D gene (6 bases). CDR3 length: 16 amino acids. Per germline, CDR1 ENHRY and CDR2 SYGVKD. The V end lost 0 bases, the J end lost 0 bases, and 8 bases lay between the germline ends. In nucleotides, the CDR3 is TGTGCCATCAGTGAGTCGGGGACACCGAACACCGGGGAGCTGTTTTTT. It translates to CAISESGTPNTGELFF.

This clone was seen only a few times. The chain employs TRBV18 and TRBJ1-2, with TRBD1 matching over 8 bases. This CDR3 spans 14 amino acids. CDR1 KGHSH and CDR2 LQKENI come from the germline V gene. V lost 3 bases, J lost 5 bases, and 5 bases stayed unmatched. The CDR3 DNA reads as TGTGCCAGCTCACCCTCAGGGGGCGGTTATGGCTACACCTTC. Its translation: CASSPSGGGYGYTF.

Notes on this clone: One junction end disagrees with the germline gene, perhaps due to a read error. The J gene is TRBJ2-3, the V gene TRBV7-9; 8 bases are shared with TRBD1. The germline V gene encodes CDR1 SEHNR and CDR2 FQNEAQ (reference sequence). CDR3 length: 15 amino acids. The CDR3 nucleotides are TGTTCCAGCAGGCCAACAGGGGGGTGGACAGATACGCAGTATTTT. It encodes CSSRPTGGWTDTQYF.

The gene calls are TRBV2 and TRBJ2-1; D is possibly TRBD2 (5 bases). This CDR3 spans 12 amino acids. Between the trimmed V and J ends, which lost 6 bases and 15 bases, there was a span of 18 bases. CDR1 is SNHLY and CDR2 is FYNNEI in the germline V gene. The CDR3 region is CASSREGSVWFF. The CDR3 DNA reads TGTGCCAGCAGCCGAGAGGGTAGTGTGTGGTTCTTC.

The chain joins TRBV27 to TRBJ1-5, with D tentatively TRBD1 (5 bases). V lost 3 bases and J 2 bases, leaving 11 bases between the germline ends. Germline V gene data show CDR1 as MNHEY and CDR2 as SMNVEV (reference sequence). The CDR3 extends over 15 amino acids. CDR3 loop: CASSLGGFGNQPQHF. The CDR3 DNA reads TGTGCCAGCAGTTTGGGGGGTTTTGGCAATCAGCCCCAGCATTTT.

This clone has just a few counts. The V gene is TRBV6-9, the J gene TRBJ2-7; TRBD1 is a possible D gene (6 bases). Germline V gene sequence: CDR1 MNHGY, CDR2 SVAAGI. The CDR3 runs 14 residues. Trimming shortened V by 6 bases and J by 1 base, and 13 bases separated the two germline ends. CDR3 amino acids: CASSPIRGSYEQYF. The CDR3 DNA sequence: TGTGCCAGCAGCCCCATCAGGGGATCCTACGAGCAGTACTTC.

This clone appeared a single time. The chain has TRBV5-1 and TRBJ2-5; 7 bases fit TRBD2. The DNA end lines up better with TRBJ2-7; the J call may be wrong. Germline V gene sequence: CDR1 SGHRS, CDR2 YFSETQ. This CDR3 has 14 amino acids. The CDR3 protein is CASSSLADPNEQYF. DNA of the CDR3: TGCGCCAGCAGCTCCCTAGCGGACCCCAACGAGCAGTACTTC.